Given below is one TCR beta chain in context. This specimen belongs to a study of blood T cell repertoires in COVID-19. Study in general: From the United States, Italy and Spain came samples of acute and convalescent COVID-19.

Original methodology: Reference gene primer amplification in the assay estimated nucleated cell counts. Data came from immunoSEQ multiplex PCR; TCRdb stores just in-frame clones and leaves some out. Clone size and the V and J calls come from that table; the DNA yielded D and trimming. The table shows about 200,000 clones, with over 75% occurring only once. CDR1 is WSHSY and CDR2 is SAAADI in the germline V gene. CDR3 length: 15 amino acids. Germline trimming cut 6 bases from V and 4 bases from J; bases unmatched to any gene: 7. The sequence derives from a man between 45 and 60 years old with acute or convalescent COVID-19. The chain couples TRBV10-2 to TRBJ1-5, with TRBD1 identical over 9 bases. The sequencing sample was made of peripheral blood. CDR3 sequence reads: CASRQGQGTNQPQHF. For the CDR3, the DNA is TGCGCCAGCAGACAGGGACAGGGAACAAATCAGCCCCAGCATTTT.